This T cell receptor (beta chain) is drawn from a study of CD8 T cells in Susac syndrome. An input of about 0.45 to 1 ug of RNA was subjected to reverse transcription using random hexamers. TCRdb reanalysed the immunoSEQ multiplex PCR reads using MiXCR and keeps one entry per CDR3 protein. This sample has 150,000 to 200,000 distinct CDR3 sequences, with 93% found just once. Per the germline V gene, CDR1 is SQVTM and CDR2 is ANQGSEA. The germline V and J ends were trimmed by 5 bases and 5 bases, with 12 bases remaining between them. CDR3 size: 12 residues. The TCR was taken from a human donor in good health. The rearrangement joins TRBV29-1 to TRBJ1-1; tentative D call: TRBD1 (6 bases). Input material: CD4+ T cells from PBMCs. As DNA, the CDR3 is TGCAGCGTTCGGGGGCAGGGGACTGAAGCTTTCTTT. This sequence encodes CSVRGQGTEAFF.